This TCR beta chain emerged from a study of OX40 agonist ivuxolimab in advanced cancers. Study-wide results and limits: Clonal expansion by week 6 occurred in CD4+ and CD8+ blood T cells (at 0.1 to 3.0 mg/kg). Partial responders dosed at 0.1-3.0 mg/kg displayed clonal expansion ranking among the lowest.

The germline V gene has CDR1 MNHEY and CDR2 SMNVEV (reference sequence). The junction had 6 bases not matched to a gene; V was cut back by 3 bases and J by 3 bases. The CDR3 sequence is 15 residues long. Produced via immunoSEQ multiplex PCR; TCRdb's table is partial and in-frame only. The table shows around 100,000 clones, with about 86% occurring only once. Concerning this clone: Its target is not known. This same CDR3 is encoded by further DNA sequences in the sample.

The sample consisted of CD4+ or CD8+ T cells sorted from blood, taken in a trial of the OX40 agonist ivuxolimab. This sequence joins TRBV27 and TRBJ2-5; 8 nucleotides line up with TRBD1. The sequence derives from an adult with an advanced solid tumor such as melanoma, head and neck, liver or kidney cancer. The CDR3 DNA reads TGTGCCAGCAGTTTGTCCGGGACAGGTAAAGAGACCCAGTACTTC. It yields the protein CASSLSGTGKETQYF.